Presented here are 9 T cell receptor beta chains from one specimen sequenced in a study of blood T cell repertoires in COVID-19 (TCRdb year 2020). Library preparation employed the immunoSEQ multiplex PCR assay. The immuneACCESS repertoire file appears here via TCRdb, limited to in-frame rearrangements. These files lack a portion of the clones; in checked studies, under half of the deficit traces to unresolved V genes, and the cause of the others is not known. This sample gives more than 300,000 clones in total; roughly 90% of them show up just once. The ten most abundant clones make up under 6.5% of the sample. The sequenced material came from peripheral blood. Receptor source: a man aged 18 to 30 who had recovered from COVID-19.

V and J are TRBV11-2 and TRBJ2-1; D uncertain. The CDR3 extends over 13 amino acids. V was trimmed by 3 bases and J by 4 bases, leaving 7 bases between them. Germline-derived CDR1 and CDR2 are SGHAT and FQNNGV. The CDR3 nucleotides read TGTGCCAGCAGCTTGCAGGCGTACAATGAGCAGTTCTTC. Encoded protein: CASSLQAYNEQFF.

The chain has TRBV9 and TRBJ2-3, with D maybe TRBD1 (6 bases). The CDR3 loop spans 14 amino acids. V was clipped by 1 base and J by 4 bases, with 10 bases between them. Germline CDR1 SGDLS, CDR2 YYNGEE. The CDR3 loop is CASSVQGHPDTQYF. CDR3 nucleotides: TGTGCCAGCAGCGTACAGGGGCATCCAGATACGCAGTATTTT.

This sequence joins TRBV6-6 and TRBJ2-5; the match to TRBD2 covers 12 bases. This CDR3 region has 15 residues. The germline CDR1 and CDR2 sequences are MNHNY and SVGAGI (reference sequence). J gave up 5 bases and V 5 bases, and 6 bases lay outside the gene matches. The chain's CDR3 is CASSDPSGRGETQYF. The CDR3 DNA is TGTGCCAGCAGTGACCCTAGCGGGAGGGGGGAGACCCAGTACTTC.

This chain uses TRBV19 with TRBJ2-7; D ambiguous. Germline-derived CDR1 and CDR2 are LNHDA and SQIVND (reference sequence). The CDR3 covers 14 residues. The germline V and J ends were trimmed by 1 base and 1 base, with 8 bases remaining between them. CDR3 bases: TGTGCCAGTAGTATAGCCGGGTCGTCCTACGAGCAGTACTTC. Translating gives CASSIAGSSYEQYF.

On this clone itself: Other nucleotide sequences from this sample produce the same CDR3. The rearrangement joins TRBV9 to TRBJ2-2, with 7 positions matching TRBD2. The CDR3 spans 13 residues. Looked up from germline, CDR1 is SGDLS and CDR2 is YYNGEE. The ends lost 4 bases at V and 5 bases at J; junction bases unmatched: 2. The CDR3 region has the DNA TGTGCCAGCAGCCCCGGGGGGACCGGGGAGCTGTTTTTT. Protein: CASSPGGTGELFF.

The CDR3 sequence: CATSRGRQGYEQYF. The CDR3 DNA sequence: TGTGCCACCAGCCGTGGGAGACAGGGGTACGAGCAGTACTTC. The chain carries TRBV15 and TRBJ2-7; 8 bases map to TRBD1. V lost 5 bases to trimming and J lost 4 bases; unmatched junction nucleotides: 7. The CDR3 contains 14 residues. The germline gives CDR1 LNHNV, CDR2 YYDKDF (reference sequence).

The chain links TRBV6-5 to TRBJ1-5; D remains ambiguous. This CDR3 has 15 residues. CDR1 MNHEY and CDR2 SVGAGI come from the germline V gene. V dropped 6 bases and J dropped 0 bases, with 12 bases sitting between them. The CDR3 nucleotides are TGTGCCAGCAGACTAGAGTTTTATAGCAATCAGCCCCAGCATTTT. It translates to CASRLEFYSNQPQHF.

The rearrangement joins TRBV6-5 to TRBJ1-4, with D possibly matching TRBD1 (6 bases). Germline CDR1 and CDR2: MNHEY and SVGAGI. The CDR3 extends over 14 amino acids. V lost 4 bases, J lost 8 bases, and 14 bases lay in between. CDR3 sequence reads: CASSSTGYGEKLFF. CDR3 nucleotide sequence: TGTGCCAGCAGTTCAACAGGGTACGGGGAAAAACTGTTTTTT.

The rearrangement links TRBV19 to TRBJ1-2, with a weak D call TRBD1 (6 bases). The CDR3 consists of 15 residues. Trimming cost V 1 base and J 6 bases, with 15 bases left between them. Looked up from germline, CDR1 is LNHDA and CDR2 is SQIVND (reference sequence). The CDR3 coding sequence is TGTGCCAGTAGTATAGCATCAGGGGCTGAGAATGGCTACACCTTC. Amino acid sequence: CASSIASGAENGYTF.